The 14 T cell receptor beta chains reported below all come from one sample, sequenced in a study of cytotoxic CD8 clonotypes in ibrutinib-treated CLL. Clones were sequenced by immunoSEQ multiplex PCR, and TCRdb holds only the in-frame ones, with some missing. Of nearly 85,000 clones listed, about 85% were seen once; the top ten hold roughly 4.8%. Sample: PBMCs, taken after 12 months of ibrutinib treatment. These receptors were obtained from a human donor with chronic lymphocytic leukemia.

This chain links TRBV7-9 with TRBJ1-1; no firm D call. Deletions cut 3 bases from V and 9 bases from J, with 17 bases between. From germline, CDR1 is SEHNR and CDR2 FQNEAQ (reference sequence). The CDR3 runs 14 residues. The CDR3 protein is CASSLGQPALQAFF. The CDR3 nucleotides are TGTGCCAGCAGCTTGGGTCAACCGGCGCTTCAAGCTTTCTTT.

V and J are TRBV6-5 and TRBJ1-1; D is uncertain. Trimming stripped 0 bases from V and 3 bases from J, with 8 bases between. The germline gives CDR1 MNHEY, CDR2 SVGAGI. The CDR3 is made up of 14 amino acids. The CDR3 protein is CASSYSVLYTEAFF. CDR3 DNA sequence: TGTGCCAGCAGTTACTCTGTTCTATACACTGAAGCTTTCTTT.

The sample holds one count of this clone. Here the CDR3 reads CASSPGPSEAEAFF. In DNA, the CDR3 is TGTGCCAGCTCTCCAGGACCCTCTGAGGCTGAAGCTTTCTTT. V usage is TRBV18 and J usage is TRBJ1-1; D remains unclear. Germline V gene sequence: CDR1 KGHSH, CDR2 LQKENI. This CDR3 contains 14 residues. V was trimmed by 6 bases and J by 6 bases, leaving 17 bases between them.

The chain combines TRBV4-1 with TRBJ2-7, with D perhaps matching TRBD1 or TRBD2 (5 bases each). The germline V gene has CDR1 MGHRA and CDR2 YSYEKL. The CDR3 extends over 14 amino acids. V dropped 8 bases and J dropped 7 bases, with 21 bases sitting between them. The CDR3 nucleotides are TGCGCCAGCGAGGGGTGGGCCGCGGTCTGGGAGCAGTACTTC. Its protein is CASEGWAAVWEQYF.

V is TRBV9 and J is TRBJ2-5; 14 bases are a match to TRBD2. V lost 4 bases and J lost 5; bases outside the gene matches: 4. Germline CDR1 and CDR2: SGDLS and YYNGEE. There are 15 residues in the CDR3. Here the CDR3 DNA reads TGTGCCAGCAGCCCAAGGACTAGCGGGGGGGAGACCCAGTACTTC. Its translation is CASSPRTSGGETQYF. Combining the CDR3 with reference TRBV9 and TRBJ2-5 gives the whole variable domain DSGVTQTPKHLITATGQRVTLRCSPRSGDLSVYWYQQSLDQGLQFLIQYYNGEERAKGNILERFSAQQFPDLHSELNLSSLELGDSALYFCASSPRTSGGETQYFGPGTRLLVL.

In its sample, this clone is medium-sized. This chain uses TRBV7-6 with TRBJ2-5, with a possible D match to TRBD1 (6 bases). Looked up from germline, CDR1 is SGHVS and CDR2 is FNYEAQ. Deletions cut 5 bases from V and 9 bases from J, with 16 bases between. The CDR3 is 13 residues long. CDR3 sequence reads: CASSPARDTPQYF. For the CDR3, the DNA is TGTGCCAGCAGCCCCGCCCGGGACACCCCCCAGTACTTC.

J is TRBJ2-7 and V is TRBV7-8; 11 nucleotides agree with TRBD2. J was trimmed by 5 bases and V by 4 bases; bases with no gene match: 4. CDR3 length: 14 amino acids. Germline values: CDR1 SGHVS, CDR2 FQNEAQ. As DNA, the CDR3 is TGTGCCAGCAGCTCTAGCGGGAGGTCCCACGAGCAGTACTTC. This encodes CASSSSGRSHEQYF.

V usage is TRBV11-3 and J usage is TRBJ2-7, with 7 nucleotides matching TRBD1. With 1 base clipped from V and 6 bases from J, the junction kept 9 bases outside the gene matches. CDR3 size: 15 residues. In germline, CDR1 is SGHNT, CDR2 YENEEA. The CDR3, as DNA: TGTGCCAGCAGCTTAGCGGGGCAGGGGGACCGCGAGCAGTACTTC. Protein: CASSLAGQGDREQYF.

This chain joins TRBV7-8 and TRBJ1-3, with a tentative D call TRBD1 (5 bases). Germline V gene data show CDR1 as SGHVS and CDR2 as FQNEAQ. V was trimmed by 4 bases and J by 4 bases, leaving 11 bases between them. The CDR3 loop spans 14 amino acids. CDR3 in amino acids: CASSSQGGGNTIYF. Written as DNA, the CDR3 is TGTGCCAGCAGCTCCCAGGGCGGAGGAAACACCATATATTTT. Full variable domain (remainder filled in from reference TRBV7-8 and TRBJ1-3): GAGVSQSPRYKVAKRGQDVALRCDPISGHVSLFWYQQALGQGPEFLTYFQNEAQLDKSGLPSDRFFAERPEGSVSTLKIQRTQQEDSAVYLCASSSQGGGNTIYFGEGSWLTVV.

This chain's CDR3 is CASSHGTQVYEQYF. In DNA form, the CDR3 reads TGTGCCAGCAGCCACGGGACCCAGGTGTACGAGCAGTACTTC. The V call is TRBV7-9, the J call TRBJ2-7; TRBD1 or TRBD2 may be the D gene (5 bases each). CDR1 is SEHNR, CDR2 FQNEAQ, per germline (reference sequence). The length of the CDR3 is 14 residues. Trimming pared 5 bases from V and 4 bases from J, leaving 15 bases between.

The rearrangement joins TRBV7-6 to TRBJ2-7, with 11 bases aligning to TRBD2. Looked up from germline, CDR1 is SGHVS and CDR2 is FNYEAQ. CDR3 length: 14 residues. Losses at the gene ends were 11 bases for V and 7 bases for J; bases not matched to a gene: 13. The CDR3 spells CAVLSGGGGREQYF. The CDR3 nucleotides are TGTGCCGTTCTTAGCGGGGGGGGCGGCCGGGAGCAGTACTTC.

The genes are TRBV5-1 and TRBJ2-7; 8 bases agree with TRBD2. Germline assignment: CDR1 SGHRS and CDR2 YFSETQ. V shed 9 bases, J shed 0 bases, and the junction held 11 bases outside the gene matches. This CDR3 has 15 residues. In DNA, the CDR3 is TGCGCCACCAGGGGTACGACTAGCGACTCCTACGAGCAGTACTTC. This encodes CATRGTTSDSYEQYF. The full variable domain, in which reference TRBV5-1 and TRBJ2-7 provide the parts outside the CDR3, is KAGVTQTPRYLIKTRGQQVTLSCSPISGHRSVSWYQQTPGQGLQFLFEYFSETQRNKGNFPGRFSGRQFSNSRSEMNVSTLELGDSALYLCATRGTTSDSYEQYFGPGTRLTVT.

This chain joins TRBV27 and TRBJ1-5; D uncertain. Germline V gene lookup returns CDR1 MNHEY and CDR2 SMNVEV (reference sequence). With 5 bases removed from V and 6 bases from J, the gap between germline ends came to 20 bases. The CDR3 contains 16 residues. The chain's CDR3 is CASSPRLMAGGQPQHF. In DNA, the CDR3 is TGTGCCAGCAGTCCCCGCCTTATGGCAGGAGGTCAGCCCCAGCATTTT.

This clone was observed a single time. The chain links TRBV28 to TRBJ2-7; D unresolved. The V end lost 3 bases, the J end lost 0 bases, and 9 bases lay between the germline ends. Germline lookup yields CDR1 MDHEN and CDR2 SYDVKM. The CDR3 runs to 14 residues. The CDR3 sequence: CASSFFGSSYEQYF. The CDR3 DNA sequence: TGTGCCAGCAGTTTTTTCGGAAGCTCCTACGAGCAGTACTTC.